This entry features one TCR beta chain sequence. No conserved phenylalanine or tryptophan ends this CDR3, so it is likely a read error. This CDR3 has 13 amino acids. The V gene's germline CDR1 is MNHNS and CDR2 SASEGT. The sample originates from a study of tumor-infiltrating lymphocytes in primary liver carcinoma. A constant-region primer primed TCR beta cDNA synthesis from 500 to 550 ng of total RNA. Nested multiplex PCR, run for three rounds with slightly modified ARM-PCR, yielded TCR beta libraries. Researchers ran the first two PCR rounds for roughly 10 cycles each with TRBV1-TRBV30 forward primers and a C-beta reverse primer. In TCRdb, the multiplex PCR reads were re-called with MiXCR into one record per CDR3 protein. The sample contains nearly 50,000 distinct CDR3 sequences, about 70% of which appear only once. Taking roughly 20-34 mg of unsorted bulk tissue, the authors co-extracted RNA and DNA. Patients were chronically HBV-infected and treatment-naive.

Sequencing input: liver tumor tissue from sampling region 3. Subset of the sample: tumor region T3, left-lateral pole. The receptor comes from a man aged 40-49 years with primary liver carcinoma and hepatitis B virus infection. This chain links TRBV6-1 with TRBJ2-7; D might be TRBD2 (5 bases). The CDR3 loop reads CAGSDPSGNEQYL. The CDR3 bases are TGTGCCGGCAGTGACCCCTCGGGGAACGAGCAGTACTTA.